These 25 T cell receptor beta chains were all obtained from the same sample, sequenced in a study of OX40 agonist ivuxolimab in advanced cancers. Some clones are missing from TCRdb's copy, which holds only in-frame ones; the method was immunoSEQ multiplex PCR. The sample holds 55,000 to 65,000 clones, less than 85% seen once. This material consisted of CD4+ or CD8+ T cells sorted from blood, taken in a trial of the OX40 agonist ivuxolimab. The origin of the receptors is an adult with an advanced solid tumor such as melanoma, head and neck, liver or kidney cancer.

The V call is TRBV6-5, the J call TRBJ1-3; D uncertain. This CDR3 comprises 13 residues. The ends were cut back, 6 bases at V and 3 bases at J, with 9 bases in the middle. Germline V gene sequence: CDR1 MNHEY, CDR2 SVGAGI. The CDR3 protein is CASSPGGGNTIYF. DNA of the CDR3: TGTGCCAGCAGCCCCGGTGGTGGAAACACCATATATTTT.

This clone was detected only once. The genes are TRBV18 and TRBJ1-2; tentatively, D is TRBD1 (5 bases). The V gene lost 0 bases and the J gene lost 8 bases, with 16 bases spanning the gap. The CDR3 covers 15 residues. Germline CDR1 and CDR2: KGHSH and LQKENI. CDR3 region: CASSPPGDSLFGYTF. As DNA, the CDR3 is TGTGCCAGCTCACCACCGGGGGACTCGTTGTTCGGCTACACCTTC.

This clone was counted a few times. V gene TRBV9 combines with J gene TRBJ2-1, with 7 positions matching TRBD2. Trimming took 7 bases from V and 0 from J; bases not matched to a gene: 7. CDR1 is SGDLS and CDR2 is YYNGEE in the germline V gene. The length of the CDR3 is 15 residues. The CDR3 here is CASARSSGSYNEQFF. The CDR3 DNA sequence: TGTGCCAGCGCACGGTCTAGCGGCTCCTACAATGAGCAGTTCTTC. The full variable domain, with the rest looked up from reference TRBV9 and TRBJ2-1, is DSGVTQTPKHLITATGQRVTLRCSPRSGDLSVYWYQQSLDQGLQFLIQYYNGEERAKGNILERFSAQQFPDLHSELNLSSLELGDSALYFCASARSSGSYNEQFFGPGTRLTVL.

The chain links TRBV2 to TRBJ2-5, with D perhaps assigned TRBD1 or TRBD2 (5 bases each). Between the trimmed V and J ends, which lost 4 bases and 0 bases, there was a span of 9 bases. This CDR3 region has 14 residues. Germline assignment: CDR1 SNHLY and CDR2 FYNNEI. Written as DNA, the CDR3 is TGTGCCAGCAGTGCCGGGACGGACCAAGAGACCCAGTACTTC. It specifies CASSAGTDQETQYF.

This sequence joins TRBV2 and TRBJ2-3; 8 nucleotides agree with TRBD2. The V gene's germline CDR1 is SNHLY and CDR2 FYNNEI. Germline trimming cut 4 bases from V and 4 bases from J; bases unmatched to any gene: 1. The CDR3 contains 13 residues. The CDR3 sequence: CASSVGRADTQYF. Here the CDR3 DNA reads TGTGCCAGCAGTGTCGGGAGGGCAGATACGCAGTATTTT.

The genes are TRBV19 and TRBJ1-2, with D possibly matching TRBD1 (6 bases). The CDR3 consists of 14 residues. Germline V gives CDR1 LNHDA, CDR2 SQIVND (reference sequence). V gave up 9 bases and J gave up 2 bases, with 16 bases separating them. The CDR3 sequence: CARPSPGQNYGYTF. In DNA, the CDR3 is TGTGCCAGGCCCAGCCCTGGACAGAACTATGGCTACACCTTC.

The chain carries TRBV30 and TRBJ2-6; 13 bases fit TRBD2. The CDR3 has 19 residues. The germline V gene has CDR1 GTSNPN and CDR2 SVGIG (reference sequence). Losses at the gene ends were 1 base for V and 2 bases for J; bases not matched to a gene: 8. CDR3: CAWSGTPTSGRTGANVLTF. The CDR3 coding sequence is TGTGCCTGGAGTGGCACACCGACTAGCGGGAGGACTGGGGCCAACGTCCTGACTTTC. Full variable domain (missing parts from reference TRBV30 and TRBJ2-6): SQTIHQWPATLVQPVGSPLSLECTVEGTSNPNLYWYRQAAGRGLQLLFYSVGIGQISSEVPQNLSASRPQDRQFILSSKKLLLSDSGFYLCAWSGTPTSGRTGANVLTFGAGSRLTVL.

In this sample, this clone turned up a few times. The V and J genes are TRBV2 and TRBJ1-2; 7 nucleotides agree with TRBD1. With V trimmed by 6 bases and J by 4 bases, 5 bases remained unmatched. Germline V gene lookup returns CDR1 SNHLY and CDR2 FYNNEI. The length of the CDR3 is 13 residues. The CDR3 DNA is TGTGCCAGCAGGGACAGGAAGGGCTATGGCTACACCTTC. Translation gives CASRDRKGYGYTF. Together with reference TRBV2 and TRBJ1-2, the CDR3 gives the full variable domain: EPEVTQTPSHQVTQMGQEVILRCVPISNHLYFYWYRQILGQKVEFLVSFYNNEISEKSEIFDDQFSVERPDGSNFTLKIRSTKLEDSAMYFCASRDRKGYGYTFGSGTRLTVV.

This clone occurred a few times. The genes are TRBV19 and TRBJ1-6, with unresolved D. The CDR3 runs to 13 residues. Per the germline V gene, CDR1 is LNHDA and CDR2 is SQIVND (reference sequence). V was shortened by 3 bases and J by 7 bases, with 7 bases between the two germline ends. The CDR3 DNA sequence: TGTGCCAGTAGTATCGAACCGAATTCACCCCTCCACTTT. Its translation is CASSIEPNSPLHF.

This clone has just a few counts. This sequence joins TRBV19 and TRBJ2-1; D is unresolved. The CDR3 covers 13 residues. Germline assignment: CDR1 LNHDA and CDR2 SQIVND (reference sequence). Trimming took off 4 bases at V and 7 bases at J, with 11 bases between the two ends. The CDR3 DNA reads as TGTGCCAGTAGTACCCAAGGCCCGAATGAGCAGTTCTTC. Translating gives CASSTQGPNEQFF.

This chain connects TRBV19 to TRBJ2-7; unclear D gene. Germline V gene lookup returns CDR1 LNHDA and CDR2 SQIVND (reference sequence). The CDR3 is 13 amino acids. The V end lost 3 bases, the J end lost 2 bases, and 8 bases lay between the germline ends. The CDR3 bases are TGTGCCAGTAGTATGCGCCAGACCTACGAGCAGTACTTC. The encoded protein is CASSMRQTYEQYF.

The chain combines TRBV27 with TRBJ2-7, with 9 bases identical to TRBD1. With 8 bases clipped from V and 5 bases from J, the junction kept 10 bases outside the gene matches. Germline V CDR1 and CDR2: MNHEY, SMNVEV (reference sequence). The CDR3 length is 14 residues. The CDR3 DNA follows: TGTGCCAGCTTCCCCCGGGACAGGGACCACGAGCAGTACTTC. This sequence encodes CASFPRDRDHEQYF.

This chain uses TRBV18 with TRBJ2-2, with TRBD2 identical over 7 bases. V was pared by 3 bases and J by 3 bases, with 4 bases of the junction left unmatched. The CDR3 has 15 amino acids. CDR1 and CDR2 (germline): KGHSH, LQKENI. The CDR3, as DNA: TGTGCCAGCTCACCCACTAGCGAGCACACCGGGGAGCTGTTTTTT. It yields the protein CASSPTSEHTGELFF.

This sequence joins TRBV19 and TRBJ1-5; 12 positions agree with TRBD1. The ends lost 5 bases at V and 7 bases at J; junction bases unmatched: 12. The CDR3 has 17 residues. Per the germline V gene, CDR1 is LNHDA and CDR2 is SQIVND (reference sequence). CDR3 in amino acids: CASSPQGQGAIRQPQHF. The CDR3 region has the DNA TGTGCCAGTAGTCCTCAGGGACAGGGGGCAATCCGGCAGCCCCAGCATTTT.

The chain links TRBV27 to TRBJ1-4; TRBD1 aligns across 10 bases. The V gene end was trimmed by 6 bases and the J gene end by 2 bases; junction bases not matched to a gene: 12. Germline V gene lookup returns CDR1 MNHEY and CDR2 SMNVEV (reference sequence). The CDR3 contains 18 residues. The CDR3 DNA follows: TGTGCCAGCAGGCCCGGGACAGGGGCTCTCGGCACTAATGAAAAACTGTTTTTT. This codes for CASRPGTGALGTNEKLFF. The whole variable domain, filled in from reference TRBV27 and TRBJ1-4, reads EAQVTQNPRYLITVTGKKLTVTCSQNMNHEYMSWYRQDPGLGLRQIYYSMNVEVTDKGDVPEGYKVSRKEKRNFPLILESPSPNQTSLYFCASRPGTGALGTNEKLFFGSGTQLSVL.

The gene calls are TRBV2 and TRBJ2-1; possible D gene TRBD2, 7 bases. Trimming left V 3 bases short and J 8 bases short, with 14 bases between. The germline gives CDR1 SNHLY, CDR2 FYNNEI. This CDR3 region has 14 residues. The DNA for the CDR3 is TGTGCCAGCAGTGAGTTACAGGGAGGGCATGAGCAGTTCTTC. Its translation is CASSELQGGHEQFF.

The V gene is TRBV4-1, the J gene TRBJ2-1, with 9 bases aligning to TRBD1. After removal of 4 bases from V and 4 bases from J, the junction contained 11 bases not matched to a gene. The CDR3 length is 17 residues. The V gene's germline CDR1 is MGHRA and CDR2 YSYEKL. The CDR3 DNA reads TGCGCCAGCAGCCGAACAGGGGGCCAGCGGGGTTACAATGAGCAGTTCTTC. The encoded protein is CASSRTGGQRGYNEQFF.

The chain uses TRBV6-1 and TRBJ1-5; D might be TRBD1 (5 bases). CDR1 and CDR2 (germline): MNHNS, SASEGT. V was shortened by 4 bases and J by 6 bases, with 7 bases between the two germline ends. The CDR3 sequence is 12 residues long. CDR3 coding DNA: TGTGCCAGCAGTGGAGACAGTCAGCCCCAGCATTTT. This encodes CASSGDSQPQHF.

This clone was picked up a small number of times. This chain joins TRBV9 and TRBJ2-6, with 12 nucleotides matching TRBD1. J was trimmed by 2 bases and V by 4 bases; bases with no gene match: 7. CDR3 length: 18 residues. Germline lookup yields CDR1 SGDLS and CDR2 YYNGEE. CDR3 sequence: CASSLPGQGAPGANVLTF. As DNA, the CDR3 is TGTGCCAGCAGCCTACCGGGACAGGGGGCGCCTGGGGCCAACGTCCTGACTTTC.

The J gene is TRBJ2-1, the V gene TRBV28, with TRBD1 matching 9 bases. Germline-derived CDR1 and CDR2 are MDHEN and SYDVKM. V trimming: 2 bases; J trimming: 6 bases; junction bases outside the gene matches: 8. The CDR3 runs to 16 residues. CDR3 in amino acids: CASSLLPGQGRNEQFF. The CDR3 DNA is TGTGCCAGCAGTTTACTTCCGGGACAGGGCCGCAATGAGCAGTTCTTC.

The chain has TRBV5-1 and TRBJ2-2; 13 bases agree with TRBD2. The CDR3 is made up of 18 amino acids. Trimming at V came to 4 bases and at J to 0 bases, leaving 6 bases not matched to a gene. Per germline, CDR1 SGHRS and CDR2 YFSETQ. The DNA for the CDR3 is TGCGCCAGCAGCCGCGGACTAGCGGGAGTAACGAACACCGGGGAGCTGTTTTTT. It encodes CASSRGLAGVTNTGELFF. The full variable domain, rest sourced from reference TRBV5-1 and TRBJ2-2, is KAGVTQTPRYLIKTRGQQVTLSCSPISGHRSVSWYQQTPGQGLQFLFEYFSETQRNKGNFPGRFSGRQFSNSRSEMNVSTLELGDSALYLCASSRGLAGVTNTGELFFGEGSRLTVL.

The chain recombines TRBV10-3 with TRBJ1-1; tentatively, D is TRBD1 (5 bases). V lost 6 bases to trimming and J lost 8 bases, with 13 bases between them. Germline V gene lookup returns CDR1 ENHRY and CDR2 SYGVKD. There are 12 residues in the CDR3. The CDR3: CAISTPGLEAFF. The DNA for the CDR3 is TGTGCCATCAGCACGCCAGGGTTAGAAGCTTTCTTT.

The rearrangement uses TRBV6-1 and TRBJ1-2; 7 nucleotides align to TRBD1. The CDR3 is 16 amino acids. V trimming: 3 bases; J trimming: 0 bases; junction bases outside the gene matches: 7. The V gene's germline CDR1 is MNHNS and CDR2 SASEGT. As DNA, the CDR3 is TGTGCCAGCAGTGAGACAGGGCGGAGAGCTAACTATGGCTACACCTTC. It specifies CASSETGRRANYGYTF.

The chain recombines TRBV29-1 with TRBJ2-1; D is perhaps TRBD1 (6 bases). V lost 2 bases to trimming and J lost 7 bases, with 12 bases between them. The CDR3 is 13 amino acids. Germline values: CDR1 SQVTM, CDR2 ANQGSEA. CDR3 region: CSVEYQGRNEQFF. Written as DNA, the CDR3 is TGCAGCGTTGAATATCAGGGGAGAAATGAGCAGTTCTTC.

CDR3 coding DNA: TGTGCCAGCTCACCTACAGGGGAAAGACGTGTTGAAAAACTGTTTTTT. Translation gives CASSPTGERRVEKLFF. V is TRBV18 and J is TRBJ1-4, with 7 bases lining up with TRBD1. Germline lookup yields CDR1 KGHSH and CDR2 LQKENI. The trim removed 3 bases at V and 7 bases at J, leaving 11 bases unmatched. This CDR3 is 16 amino acids long.